Listed below are T cell receptor beta chains from one sample, sequenced in a study of blood T cell repertoires in COVID-19. The protocol was immunoSEQ multiplex PCR, while the TCRdb copy is restricted to in-frame clones and leaves out a portion. In the table there are approximately 170,000 clones, about 86% of which are singletons. Sequencing used peripheral blood. These receptors were collected from a woman of 80 years or more with acute or convalescent COVID-19. The CDR3 runs from the conserved cysteine through the conserved F or W. D genes are given only for firm matches. Not every row has a clone size; where given, it reads once, few, many or a size class.

d_call: .
j_call: TRBJ1-1
v_call: TRBV7-9
clone_size: few
cdr3_aa: CASSRGEGREAFF
cdr3_nt: TGTGCCAGCAGCCGGGGGGAGGGGCGTGAAGCTTTCTTT

d_call: .
j_call: TRBJ2-1
v_call: TRBV7-9
clone_size: .
cdr3_aa: CASSGRHHNEQFF
cdr3_nt: TGTGCCAGCAGCGGGAGGCACCACAATGAGCAGTTCTTC

d_call: TRBD2
j_call: TRBJ2-1
v_call: TRBV2
clone_size: .
cdr3_aa: CASSGLALEVQFF
cdr3_nt: TGTGCCAGCAGTGGACTAGCCCTGGAGGTCCAGTTCTTC

d_call: .
j_call: TRBJ1-2
v_call: TRBV27
clone_size: .
cdr3_aa: CASSLSGGHGYTF
cdr3_nt: TGTGCCAGCAGTTTGAGTGGGGGCCATGGCTACACCTTC

d_call: TRBD1
j_call: TRBJ1-2
v_call: TRBV5-4
clone_size: .
cdr3_aa: CASSLGADSYRGSGYTF
cdr3_nt: TGTGCCAGCAGCTTGGGGGCTGATTCCTACAGGGGGTCTGGCTACACCTTC

d_call: TRBD2
j_call: TRBJ2-3
v_call: TRBV13
clone_size: .
cdr3_aa: CASSIAGDPDTQYF
cdr3_nt: TGTGCCAGCAGCATAGCGGGAGATCCAGATACGCAGTATTTT

d_call: TRBD2
j_call: TRBJ2-1
v_call: TRBV4-2
clone_size: .
cdr3_aa: CASSQAGGPWDEQFF
cdr3_nt: TGTGCCAGCAGCCAAGCGGGAGGGCCATGGGATGAGCAGTTCTTC

d_call: .
j_call: TRBJ2-7
v_call: TRBV11-2
clone_size: .
cdr3_aa: CASSYGGSEFNYEQYF
cdr3_nt: TGTGCCAGCAGCTACGGCGGTTCGGAATTTAACTACGAGCAGTACTTC

d_call: TRBD1
j_call: TRBJ1-2
v_call: TRBV29-1
clone_size: once
cdr3_aa: CSVDPGGHGYTF
cdr3_nt: TGCAGCGTTGATCCAGGGGGCCATGGCTACACCTTC

d_call: TRBD1
j_call: TRBJ1-2
v_call: TRBV5-1
clone_size: .
cdr3_aa: CASSSQTGGADGYTF
cdr3_nt: TGCGCCAGCAGCTCTCAGACAGGGGGCGCGGATGGCTACACCTTC

d_call: TRBD1
j_call: TRBJ2-7
v_call: TRBV7-4
clone_size: .
cdr3_aa: CASSRRQGSSYEQYF
cdr3_nt: TGTGCCAGCAGCCGGCGACAGGGTTCGTCCTACGAGCAGTACTTC

d_call: TRBD1
j_call: TRBJ2-7
v_call: TRBV5-8
clone_size: .
cdr3_aa: CASSTGTGLEEQYF
cdr3_nt: TGTGCCAGCAGCACCGGGACAGGGTTGGAAGAGCAGTACTTC

d_call: TRBD1
j_call: TRBJ1-2
v_call: TRBV5-6
clone_size: .
cdr3_aa: CASSSGQARYGYTF
cdr3_nt: TGTGCCAGCAGCTCTGGACAGGCCCGCTATGGCTACACCTTC

d_call: .
j_call: TRBJ1-1
v_call: TRBV6-2/TRBV6-3
clone_size: .
cdr3_aa: CASSYSGGLVNTEAFF
cdr3_nt: TGTGCCAGCAGTTACTCCGGGGGGCTAGTGAACACTGAAGCTTTCTTT

d_call: .
j_call: TRBJ2-1
v_call: TRBV4-3
clone_size: .
cdr3_aa: CASSQDRGLRYNEQFF
cdr3_nt: TGCGCCAGCAGCCAAGATCGAGGACTACGATACAATGAGCAGTTCTTC

d_call: .
j_call: TRBJ2-7
v_call: TRBV3-1/TRBV3-2
clone_size: .
cdr3_aa: CASSQARGPYEQYF
cdr3_nt: TGTGCCAGCAGCCAAGCCAGGGGACCCTACGAGCAGTACTTC

d_call: TRBD1
j_call: TRBJ2-1
v_call: TRBV28
clone_size: few
cdr3_aa: CASSFPGQGFTYNEQFF
cdr3_nt: TGTGCCAGCAGTTTCCCTGGACAGGGGTTCACCTACAATGAGCAGTTCTTC

d_call: .
j_call: TRBJ2-2
v_call: TRBV11-2
clone_size: .
cdr3_aa: CASSLAWFGVGGELFF
cdr3_nt: TGTGCCAGCAGCTTAGCATGGTTCGGGGTAGGCGGGGAGCTGTTTTTT

d_call: TRBD2
j_call: TRBJ2-7
v_call: TRBV29-1
clone_size: .
cdr3_aa: CSVGRPLAGRNEQYF
cdr3_nt: TGCAGCGTTGGGCGGCCGCTAGCGGGGCGTAACGAGCAGTACTTC

d_call: TRBD1
j_call: TRBJ1-4
v_call: TRBV27
clone_size: .
cdr3_aa: CASSSDRDIGEKLFF
cdr3_nt: TGTGCCAGCAGTTCGGACAGGGATATTGGAGAAAAACTGTTTTTT

d_call: .
j_call: TRBJ1-3
v_call: TRBV15
clone_size: .
cdr3_aa: CATSRDGRVTGNTIYF
cdr3_nt: TGTGCCACCAGCAGAGACGGCAGGGTTACCGGAAACACCATATATTTT

d_call: .
j_call: TRBJ1-2
v_call: TRBV6-5
clone_size: .
cdr3_aa: CASDKGEGYGYTF
cdr3_nt: TGTGCCAGCGATAAAGGGGAGGGCTATGGCTACACCTTC

d_call: TRBD2
j_call: TRBJ2-1
v_call: TRBV9
clone_size: .
cdr3_aa: CASSVFLADNEQFF
cdr3_nt: TGTGCCAGCAGCGTGTTCCTAGCGGACAATGAGCAGTTCTTC

d_call: .
j_call: TRBJ2-2
v_call: TRBV7-2
clone_size: .
cdr3_aa: CASSFMGGQTGELFF
cdr3_nt: TGTGCCAGCAGCTTTATGGGGGGTCAAACCGGGGAGCTGTTTTTT

d_call: .
j_call: TRBJ1-5
v_call: TRBV19
clone_size: .
cdr3_aa: CASSITILAVQPQHF
cdr3_nt: TGTGCCAGTAGTATAACCATCCTGGCGGTTCAGCCCCAGCATTTT

d_call: TRBD2
j_call: TRBJ2-7
v_call: TRBV10-3
clone_size: .
cdr3_aa: CAVAGVAYEQYF
cdr3_nt: TGTGCCGTAGCGGGAGTGGCCTACGAGCAGTACTTC

d_call: .
j_call: TRBJ1-2
v_call: TRBV19
clone_size: few
cdr3_aa: CASSIEAGNYGYTF
cdr3_nt: TGTGCCAGTAGTATAGAGGCAGGGAACTATGGCTACACCTTC

d_call: .
j_call: TRBJ1-1
v_call: TRBV7-2
clone_size: .
cdr3_aa: CASSRISLMNTEAFF
cdr3_nt: TGTGCCAGCAGCCGTATCAGTTTGATGAACACTGAAGCTTTCTTT